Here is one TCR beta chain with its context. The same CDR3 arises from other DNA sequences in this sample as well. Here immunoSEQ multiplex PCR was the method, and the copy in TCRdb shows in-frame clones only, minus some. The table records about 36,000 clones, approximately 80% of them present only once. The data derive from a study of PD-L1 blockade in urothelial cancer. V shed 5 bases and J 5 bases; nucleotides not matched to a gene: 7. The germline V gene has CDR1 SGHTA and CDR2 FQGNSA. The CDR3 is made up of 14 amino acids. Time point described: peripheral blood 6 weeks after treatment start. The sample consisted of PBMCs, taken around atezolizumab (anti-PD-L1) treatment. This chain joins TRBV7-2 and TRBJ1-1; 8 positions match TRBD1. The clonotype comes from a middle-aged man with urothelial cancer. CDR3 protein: CASSRDRGGTEAFF. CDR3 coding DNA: TGTGCCAGCAGCCGCGACAGGGGAGGAACTGAAGCTTTCTTT.